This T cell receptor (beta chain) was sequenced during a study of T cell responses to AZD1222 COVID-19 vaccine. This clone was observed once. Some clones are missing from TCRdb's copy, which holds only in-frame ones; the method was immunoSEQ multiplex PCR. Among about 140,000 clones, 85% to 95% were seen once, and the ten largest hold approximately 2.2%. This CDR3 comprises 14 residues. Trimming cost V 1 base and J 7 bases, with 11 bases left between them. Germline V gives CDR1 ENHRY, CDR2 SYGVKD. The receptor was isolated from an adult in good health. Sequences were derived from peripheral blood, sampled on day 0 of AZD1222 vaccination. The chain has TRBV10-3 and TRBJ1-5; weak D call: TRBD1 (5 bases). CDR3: CAISEYGGGQPQHF. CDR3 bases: TGTGCCATCAGTGAGTATGGGGGTGGCCAGCCCCAGCATTTT.